This T cell receptor (beta chain) was observed in a study of blood T cell repertoires in COVID-19. The V gene's germline CDR1 is SGHVS and CDR2 FNYEAQ. V gave up 1 base and J gave up 1 base; unmatched junction bases: 3. The CDR3 length is 16 residues. Repertoires were generated with immunoSEQ multiplex PCR, while TCRdb's copy carries only in-frame clones and drops some. The sample shows 450,000 or so clones, roughly 89% of them seen only once. The sequenced material came from peripheral blood. This chain uses TRBV7-6 with TRBJ2-2, with TRBD2 matching 7 bases. This TCR came from a young man with COVID-19, enrolled during active disease. CDR3 sequence (DNA): TGTGCCAGCAGCTTAGTCCCGGGGGGGAACACCGGGGAGCTGTTTTTT. Protein product: CASSLVPGGNTGELFF.